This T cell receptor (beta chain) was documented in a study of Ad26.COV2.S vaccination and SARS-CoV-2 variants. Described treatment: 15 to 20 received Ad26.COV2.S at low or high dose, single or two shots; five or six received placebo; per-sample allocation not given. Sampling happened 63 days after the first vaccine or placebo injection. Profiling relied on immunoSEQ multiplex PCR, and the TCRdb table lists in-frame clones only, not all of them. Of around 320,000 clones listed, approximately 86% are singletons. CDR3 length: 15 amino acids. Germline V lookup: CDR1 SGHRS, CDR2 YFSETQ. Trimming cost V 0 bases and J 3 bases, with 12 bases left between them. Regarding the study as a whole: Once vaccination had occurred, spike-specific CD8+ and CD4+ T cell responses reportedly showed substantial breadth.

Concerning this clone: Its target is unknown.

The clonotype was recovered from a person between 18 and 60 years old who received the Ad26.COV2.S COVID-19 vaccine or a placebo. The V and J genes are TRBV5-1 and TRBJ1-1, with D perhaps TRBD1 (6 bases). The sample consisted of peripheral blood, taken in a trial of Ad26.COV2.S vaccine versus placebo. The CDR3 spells CASSLGWRGDTEAFF. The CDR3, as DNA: TGCGCCAGCAGCTTGGGGTGGAGGGGGGACACTGAAGCTTTCTTT.